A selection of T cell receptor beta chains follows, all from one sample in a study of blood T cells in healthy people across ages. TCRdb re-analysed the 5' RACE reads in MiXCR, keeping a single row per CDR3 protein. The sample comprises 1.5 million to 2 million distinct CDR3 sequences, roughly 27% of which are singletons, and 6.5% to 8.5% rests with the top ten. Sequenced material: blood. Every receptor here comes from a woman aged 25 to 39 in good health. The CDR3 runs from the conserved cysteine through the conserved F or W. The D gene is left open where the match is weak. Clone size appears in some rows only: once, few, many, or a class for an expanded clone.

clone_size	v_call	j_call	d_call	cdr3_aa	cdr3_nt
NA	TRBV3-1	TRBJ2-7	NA	CASSQGGAGEQYF	TGTGCCAGCAGCCAAGGGGGCGCGGGCGAGCAGTACTTC
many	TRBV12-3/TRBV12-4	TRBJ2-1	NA	CASRPTAYNEQFF	TGTGCCAGCAGGCCGACAGCATACAATGAGCAGTTCTTC
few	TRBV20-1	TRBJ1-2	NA	CSASGTTRGNYGYTF	TGCAGTGCTAGTGGGACCACCCGGGGAAACTATGGCTACACCTTC
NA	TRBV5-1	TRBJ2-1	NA	CASSLMSAHEQFF	TGCGCCAGCAGCTTAATGTCGGCCCATGAGCAGTTCTTC
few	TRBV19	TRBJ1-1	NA	CASTPIRTANTEAFF	TGTGCCAGTACACCGATCCGGACAGCGAACACTGAAGCTTTCTTT
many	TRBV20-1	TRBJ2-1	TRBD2	CSAPSAGGPHEQFF	TGCAGTGCTCCCTCCGCGGGAGGGCCTCATGAGCAGTTCTTC
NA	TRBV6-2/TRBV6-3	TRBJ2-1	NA	CASRGTSFYNEQFF	TGTGCCAGCAGGGGGACATCTTTCTACAATGAGCAGTTCTTC
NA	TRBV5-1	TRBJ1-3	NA	CASSPNGDSGNTIYF	TGCGCCAGCAGCCCTAACGGAGACTCTGGAAACACCATATATTTT
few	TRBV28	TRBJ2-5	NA	CASSPRRTAQETQYF	TGTGCCAGCAGTCCTCGAAGGACAGCGCAAGAGACCCAGTACTTC
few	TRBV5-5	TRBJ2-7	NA	CASSVSIDEQYF	TGTGCCAGCAGCGTCAGCATCGACGAGCAGTACTTC
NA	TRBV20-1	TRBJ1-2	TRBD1	CSATASTGDGYTF	TGCAGTGCTACCGCCTCAACAGGGGACGGCTACACCTTC
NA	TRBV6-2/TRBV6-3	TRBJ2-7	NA	CASDGRSTYEQYF	TGTGCCAGCGATGGGCGGTCGACCTACGAGCAGTACTTC
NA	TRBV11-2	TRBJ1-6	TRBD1	CASSLAPAGGWNSPLHF	TGTGCCAGCAGCTTAGCCCCGGCAGGGGGATGGAATTCACCCCTCCACTTT
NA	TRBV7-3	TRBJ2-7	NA	CASSPGPPPSYEQYF	TGTGCCAGCAGCCCTGGACCGCCCCCCTCCTACGAGCAGTACTTC
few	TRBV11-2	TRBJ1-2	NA	CASSLYGKGGYTF	TGTGCCAGCAGCTTGTACGGGAAGGGAGGCTACACCTTC
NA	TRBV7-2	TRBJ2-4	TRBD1	CASSESGTGRNIQYF	TGTGCCAGCAGCGAATCCGGGACAGGTCGAAACATTCAGTACTTC
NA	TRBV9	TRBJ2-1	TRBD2	CASSVGRDYSEQFF	TGTGCCAGCAGCGTAGGAAGGGACTACAGTGAGCAGTTCTTC
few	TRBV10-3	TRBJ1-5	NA	CAISPDSLNQPQHF	TGTGCCATCAGTCCCGACAGCTTGAATCAGCCCCAGCATTTT
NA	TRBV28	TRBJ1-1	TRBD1	CASGTVINTEAFF	TGTGCCAGCGGGACAGTAATTAACACTGAAGCTTTCTTT
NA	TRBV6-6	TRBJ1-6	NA	CASRSQGINSPLHF	TGTGCCAGCAGGTCTCAGGGAATCAATTCACCCCTCCACTTT
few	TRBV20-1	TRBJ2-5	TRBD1	CSASGSRGRGETQYF	TGCAGTGCTAGCGGTTCCAGGGGGCGCGGGGAGACCCAGTACTTC